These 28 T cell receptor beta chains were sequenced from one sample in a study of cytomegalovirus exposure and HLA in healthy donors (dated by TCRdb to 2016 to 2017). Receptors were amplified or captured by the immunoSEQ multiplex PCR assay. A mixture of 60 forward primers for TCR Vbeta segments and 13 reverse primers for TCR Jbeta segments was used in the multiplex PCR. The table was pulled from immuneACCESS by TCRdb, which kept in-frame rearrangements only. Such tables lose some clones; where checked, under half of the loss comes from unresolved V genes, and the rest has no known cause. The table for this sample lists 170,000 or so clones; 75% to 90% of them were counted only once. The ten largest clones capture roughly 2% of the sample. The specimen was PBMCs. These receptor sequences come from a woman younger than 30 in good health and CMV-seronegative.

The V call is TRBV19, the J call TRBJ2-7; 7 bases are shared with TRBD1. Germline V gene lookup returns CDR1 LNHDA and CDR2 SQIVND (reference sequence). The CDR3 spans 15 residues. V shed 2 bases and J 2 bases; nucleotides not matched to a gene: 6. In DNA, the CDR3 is TGTGCCAGTAGTATAAAACAGGGGACCCCCTACGAGCAGTACTTC. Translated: CASSIKQGTPYEQYF.

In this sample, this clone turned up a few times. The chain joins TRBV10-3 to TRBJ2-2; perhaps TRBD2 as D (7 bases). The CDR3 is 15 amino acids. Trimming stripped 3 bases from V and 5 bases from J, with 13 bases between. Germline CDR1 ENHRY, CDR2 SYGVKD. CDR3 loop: CAISEPGGRTGELFF. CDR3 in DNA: TGTGCCATCAGTGAACCGGGGGGCCGAACCGGGGAGCTGTTTTTT.

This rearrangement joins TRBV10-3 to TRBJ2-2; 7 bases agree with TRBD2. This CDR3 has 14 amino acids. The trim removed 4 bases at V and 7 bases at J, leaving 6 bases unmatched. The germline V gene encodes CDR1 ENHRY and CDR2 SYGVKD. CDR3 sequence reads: CAISVMVAGGELFF. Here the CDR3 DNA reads TGTGCCATCAGTGTGATGGTAGCGGGCGGGGAGCTGTTTTTT.

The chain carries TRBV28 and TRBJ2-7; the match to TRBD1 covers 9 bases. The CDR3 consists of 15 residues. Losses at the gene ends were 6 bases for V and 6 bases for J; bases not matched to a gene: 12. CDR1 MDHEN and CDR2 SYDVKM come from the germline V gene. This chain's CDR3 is CASSPLDRGSIEQYF. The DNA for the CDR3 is TGTGCCAGCAGCCCACTGGACAGGGGCTCGATCGAGCAGTACTTC.

The CDR3 bases are TGTGCCAGCAGTTACTCTCGCGGACACCGCAATCAGCCCCAGCATTTT. This sequence encodes CASSYSRGHRNQPQHF. The chain uses TRBV6-5 and TRBJ1-5; D is perhaps TRBD1 (5 bases). This CDR3 comprises 16 residues. Germline values: CDR1 MNHEY, CDR2 SVGAGI. The germline V and J ends were trimmed by 0 bases and 2 bases, with 11 bases remaining between them.

CDR3 DNA sequence: TGTGCCAGCTGTAGGACTATCTCCTACAATGAGCAGTTCTTC. Translation gives CASCRTISYNEQFF. This chain joins TRBV28 and TRBJ2-1; perhaps TRBD2 as D (6 bases). The germline V gene encodes CDR1 MDHEN and CDR2 SYDVKM. V lost 8 bases, J lost 0 bases, and 11 bases lay in between. This CDR3 region has 14 residues.

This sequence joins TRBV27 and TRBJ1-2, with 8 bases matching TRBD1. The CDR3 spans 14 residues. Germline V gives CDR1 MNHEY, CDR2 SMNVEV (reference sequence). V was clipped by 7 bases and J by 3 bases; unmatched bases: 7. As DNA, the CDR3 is TGTGCCAGCACCTCGACAGGGGAGGACTATGGCTACACCTTC. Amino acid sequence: CASTSTGEDYGYTF.

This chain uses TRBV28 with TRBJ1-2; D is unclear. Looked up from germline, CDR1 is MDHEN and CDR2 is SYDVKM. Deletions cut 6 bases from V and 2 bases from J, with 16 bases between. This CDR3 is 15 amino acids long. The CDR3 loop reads CASRPDPSGNYGYTF. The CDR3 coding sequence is TGTGCCAGCAGACCAGACCCGAGCGGGAACTATGGCTACACCTTC.

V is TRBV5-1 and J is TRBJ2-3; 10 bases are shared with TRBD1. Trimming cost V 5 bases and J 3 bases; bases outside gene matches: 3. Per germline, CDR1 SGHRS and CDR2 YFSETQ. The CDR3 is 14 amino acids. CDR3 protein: CASRPGQGTDTQYF. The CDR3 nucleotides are TGCGCCAGCAGACCGGGACAGGGGACAGATACGCAGTATTTT.

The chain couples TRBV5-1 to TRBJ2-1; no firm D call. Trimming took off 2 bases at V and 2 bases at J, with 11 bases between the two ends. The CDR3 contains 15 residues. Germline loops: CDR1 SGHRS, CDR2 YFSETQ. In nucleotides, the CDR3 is TGCGCCAGCAGCTTTGAGCTGGGCCCCTACAATGAGCAGTTCTTC. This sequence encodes CASSFELGPYNEQFF.

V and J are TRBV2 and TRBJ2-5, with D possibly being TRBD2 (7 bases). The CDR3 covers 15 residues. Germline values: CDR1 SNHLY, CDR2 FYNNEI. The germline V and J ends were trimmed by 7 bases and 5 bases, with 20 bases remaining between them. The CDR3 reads CASTGGAGAGETQYF. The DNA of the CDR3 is TGTGCCAGCACGGGAGGCGCGGGGGCCGGGGAGACCCAGTACTTC.

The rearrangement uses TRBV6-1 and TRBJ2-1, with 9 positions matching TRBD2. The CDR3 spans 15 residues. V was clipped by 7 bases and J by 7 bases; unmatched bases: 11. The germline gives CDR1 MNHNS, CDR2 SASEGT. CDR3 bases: TGTGCCAGCAACCTGGAGCTAGCGGGACAGAATGAGCAGTTCTTC. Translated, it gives CASNLELAGQNEQFF.

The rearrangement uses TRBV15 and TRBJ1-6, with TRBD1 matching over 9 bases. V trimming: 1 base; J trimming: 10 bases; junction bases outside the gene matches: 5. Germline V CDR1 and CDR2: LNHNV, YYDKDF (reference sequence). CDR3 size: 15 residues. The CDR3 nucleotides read TGTGCCACCAGCAGAGTACAGGGGGCGGGATCACCCCTCCACTTT. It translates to CATSRVQGAGSPLHF.

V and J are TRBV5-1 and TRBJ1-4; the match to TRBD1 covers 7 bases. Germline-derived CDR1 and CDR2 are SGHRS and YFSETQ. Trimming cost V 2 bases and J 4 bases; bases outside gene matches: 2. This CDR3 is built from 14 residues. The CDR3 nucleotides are TGCGCCAGCAGCTTACAGGGGTTTAATGAAAAACTGTTTTTT. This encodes CASSLQGFNEKLFF.

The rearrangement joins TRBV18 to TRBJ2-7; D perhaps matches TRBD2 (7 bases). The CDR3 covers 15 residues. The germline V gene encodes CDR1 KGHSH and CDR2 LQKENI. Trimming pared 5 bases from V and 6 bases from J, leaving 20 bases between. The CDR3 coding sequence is TGTGCCAGCTCAACCAGGAACACGAGGGGGGGCGAGCAGTACTTC. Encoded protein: CASSTRNTRGGEQYF.

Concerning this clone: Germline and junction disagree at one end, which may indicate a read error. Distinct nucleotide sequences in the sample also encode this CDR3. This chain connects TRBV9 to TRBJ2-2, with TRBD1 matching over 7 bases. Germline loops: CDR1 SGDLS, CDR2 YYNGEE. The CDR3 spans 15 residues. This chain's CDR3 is CASTQTGTDTGELFF. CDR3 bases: TGTGCCAGCACACAGACCGGGACAGACACTGGGGAGCTGTTTTTT.

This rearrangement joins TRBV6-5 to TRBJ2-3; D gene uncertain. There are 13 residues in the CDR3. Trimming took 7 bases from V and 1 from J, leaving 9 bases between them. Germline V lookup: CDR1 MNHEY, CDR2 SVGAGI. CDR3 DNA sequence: TGTGCCAGCATGCGGCCCGGCACAGATACGCAGTATTTT. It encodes CASMRPGTDTQYF.

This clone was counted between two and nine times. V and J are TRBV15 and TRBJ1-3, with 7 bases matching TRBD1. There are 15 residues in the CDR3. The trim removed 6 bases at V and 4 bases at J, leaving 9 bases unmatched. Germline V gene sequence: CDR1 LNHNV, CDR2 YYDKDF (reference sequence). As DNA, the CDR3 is TGTGCCACCAGAGAGGGACAGAGAATGGGAAACACCATATATTTT. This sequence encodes CATREGQRMGNTIYF.

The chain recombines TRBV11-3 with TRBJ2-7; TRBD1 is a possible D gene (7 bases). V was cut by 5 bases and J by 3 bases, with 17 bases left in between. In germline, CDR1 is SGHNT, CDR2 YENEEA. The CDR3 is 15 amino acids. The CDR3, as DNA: TGTGCCAGCAGCCGCGGGACAGCCAATTTCTACGAGCAGTACTTC. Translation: CASSRGTANFYEQYF.

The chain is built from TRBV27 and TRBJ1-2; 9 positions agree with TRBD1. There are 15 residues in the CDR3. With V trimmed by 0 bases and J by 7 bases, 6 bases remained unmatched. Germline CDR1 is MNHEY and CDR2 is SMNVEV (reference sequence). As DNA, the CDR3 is TGTGCCAGCAGTTTATCAGGGACAGGGATTGGTGGCTACACCTTC. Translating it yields CASSLSGTGIGGYTF.

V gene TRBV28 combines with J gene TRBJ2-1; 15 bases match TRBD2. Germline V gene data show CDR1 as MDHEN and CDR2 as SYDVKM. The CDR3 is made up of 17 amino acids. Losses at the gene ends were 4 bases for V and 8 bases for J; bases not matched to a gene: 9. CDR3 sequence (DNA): TGTGCCAGCAGTTCTCCCATAGGACTAGCGGGAGGGTATGAGCAGTTCTTC. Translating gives CASSSPIGLAGGYEQFF.

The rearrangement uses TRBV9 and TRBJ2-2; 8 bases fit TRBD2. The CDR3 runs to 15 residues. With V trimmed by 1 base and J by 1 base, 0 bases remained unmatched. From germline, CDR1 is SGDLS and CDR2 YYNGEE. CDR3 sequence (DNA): TGTGCCAGCAGCGTACTAGCGGGGAACACCGGGGAGCTGTTTTTT. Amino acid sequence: CASSVLAGNTGELFF.

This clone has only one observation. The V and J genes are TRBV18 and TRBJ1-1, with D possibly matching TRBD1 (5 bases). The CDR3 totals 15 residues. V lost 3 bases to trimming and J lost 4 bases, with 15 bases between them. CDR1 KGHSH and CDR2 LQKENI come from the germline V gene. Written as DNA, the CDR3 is TGTGCCAGCTCACCGTTATCAGGGTTTGGCACTGAAGCTTTCTTT. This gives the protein CASSPLSGFGTEAFF.

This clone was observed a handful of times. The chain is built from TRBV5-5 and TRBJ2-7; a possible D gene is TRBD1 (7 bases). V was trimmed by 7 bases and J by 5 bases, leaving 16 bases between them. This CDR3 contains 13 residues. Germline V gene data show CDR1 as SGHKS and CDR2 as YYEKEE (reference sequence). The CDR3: CASSRQGGHEQYF. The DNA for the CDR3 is TGTGCCAGCTCACGACAGGGAGGCCACGAGCAGTACTTC.

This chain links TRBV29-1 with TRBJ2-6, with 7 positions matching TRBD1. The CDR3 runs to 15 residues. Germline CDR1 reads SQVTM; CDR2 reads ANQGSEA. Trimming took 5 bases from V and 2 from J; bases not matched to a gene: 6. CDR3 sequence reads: CSVRTGWPGANVLTF. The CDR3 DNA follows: TGCAGCGTTAGGACAGGCTGGCCTGGGGCCAACGTCCTGACTTTC.

The CDR3: CASSTIQETQYF. The CDR3 DNA reads as TGTGCCAGCAGCACTATCCAAGAGACCCAGTACTTC. The chain has TRBV7-9 and TRBJ2-5; the D is unclear. CDR3 size: 12 residues. The V gene lost 5 bases and the J gene lost 1 base, with 5 bases spanning the gap. CDR1 SEHNR and CDR2 FQNEAQ come from the germline V gene (reference sequence). Full variable domain (rest looked up from reference TRBV7-9 and TRBJ2-5): DTGVSQNPRHKITKRGQNVTFRCDPISEHNRLYWYRQTLGQGPEFLTYFQNEAQLEKSRLLSDRFSAERPKGSFSTLEIQRTEQGDSAMYLCASSTIQETQYFGPGTRLLVL.

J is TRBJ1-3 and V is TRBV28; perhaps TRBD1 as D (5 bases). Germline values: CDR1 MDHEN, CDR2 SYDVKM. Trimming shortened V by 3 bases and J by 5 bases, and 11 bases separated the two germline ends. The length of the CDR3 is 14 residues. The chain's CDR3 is CASSLRGSRNTIYF. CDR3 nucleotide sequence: TGTGCCAGCAGTTTGCGGGGGTCCAGAAACACCATATATTTT.

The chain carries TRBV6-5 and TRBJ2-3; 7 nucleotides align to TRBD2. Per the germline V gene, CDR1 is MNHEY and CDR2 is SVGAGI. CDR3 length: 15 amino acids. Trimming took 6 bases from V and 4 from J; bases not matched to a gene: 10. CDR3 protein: CASRGRREISDTQYF. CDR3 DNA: TGTGCCAGCAGGGGCCGGCGGGAGATTTCAGATACGCAGTATTTT.